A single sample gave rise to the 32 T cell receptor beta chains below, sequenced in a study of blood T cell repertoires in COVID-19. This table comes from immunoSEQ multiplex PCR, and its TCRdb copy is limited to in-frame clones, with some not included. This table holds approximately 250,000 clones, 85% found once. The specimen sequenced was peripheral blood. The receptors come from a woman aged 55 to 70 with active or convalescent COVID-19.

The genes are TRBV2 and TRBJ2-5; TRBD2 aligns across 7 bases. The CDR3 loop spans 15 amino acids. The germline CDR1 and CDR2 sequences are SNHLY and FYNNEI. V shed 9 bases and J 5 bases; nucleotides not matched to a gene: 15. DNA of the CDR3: TGTGCCAGTACACTTGGACGGGGGGTTGGGGAGACCCAGTACTTC. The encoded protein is CASTLGRGVGETQYF.

CDR3 sequence reads: CASSLRGGQTGELFF. The DNA of the CDR3 is TGTGCCAGCAGTTTGCGGGGGGGCCAAACCGGGGAGCTGTTTTTT. This chain connects TRBV28 to TRBJ2-2, with TRBD2 identical over 9 bases. V was pared by 3 bases and J by 5 bases, with 4 bases of the junction left unmatched. Germline V gives CDR1 MDHEN, CDR2 SYDVKM. This CDR3 has 15 residues.

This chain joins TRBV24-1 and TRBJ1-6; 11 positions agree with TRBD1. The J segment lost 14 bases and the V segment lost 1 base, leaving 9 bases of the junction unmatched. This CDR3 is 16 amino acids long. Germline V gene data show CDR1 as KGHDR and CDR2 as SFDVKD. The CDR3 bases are TGTGCCACCAGTGATTTATGGACAGGGGGCAATGGGGCCCTCCACTTT. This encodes CATSDLWTGGNGALHF.

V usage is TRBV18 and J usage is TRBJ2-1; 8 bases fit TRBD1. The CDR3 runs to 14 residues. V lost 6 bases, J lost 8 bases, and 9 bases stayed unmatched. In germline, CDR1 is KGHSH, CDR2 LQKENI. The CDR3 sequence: CASSPRTGFDEQFF. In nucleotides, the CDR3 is TGTGCCAGCTCTCCTAGGACAGGGTTCGATGAGCAGTTCTTC.

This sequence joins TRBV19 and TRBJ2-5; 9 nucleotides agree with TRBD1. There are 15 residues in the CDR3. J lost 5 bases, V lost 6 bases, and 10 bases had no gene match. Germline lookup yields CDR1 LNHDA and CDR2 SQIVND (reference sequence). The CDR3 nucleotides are TGTGCCAGTAGGACTTCTACAGGGGGCCGCGAGACCCAGTACTTC. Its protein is CASRTSTGGRETQYF.

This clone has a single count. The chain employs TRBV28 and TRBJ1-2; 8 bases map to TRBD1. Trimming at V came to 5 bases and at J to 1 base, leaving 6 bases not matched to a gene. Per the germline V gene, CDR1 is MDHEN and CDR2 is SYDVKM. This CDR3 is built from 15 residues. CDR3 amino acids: CASSNLDRGNYGYTF. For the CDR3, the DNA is TGTGCCAGCAGTAACCTCGACAGGGGTAACTATGGCTACACCTTC.

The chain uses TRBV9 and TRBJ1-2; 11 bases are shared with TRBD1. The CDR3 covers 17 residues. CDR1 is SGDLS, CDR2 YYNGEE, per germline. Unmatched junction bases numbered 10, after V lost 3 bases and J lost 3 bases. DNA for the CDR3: TGTGCCAGCAGCGGCCGAAGTAGGACAGGGGGCGACTATGGCTACACCTTC. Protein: CASSGRSRTGGDYGYTF.

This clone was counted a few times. The CDR3 sequence: CATSDGGLIYGYTF. As DNA, the CDR3 is TGTGCCACCAGTGACGGGGGGCTAATCTATGGCTACACCTTC. The gene calls are TRBV24-1 and TRBJ1-2, with D perhaps TRBD1 (6 bases). This CDR3 is 14 amino acids long. CDR1 is KGHDR and CDR2 is SFDVKD in the germline V gene. Trimming pared 4 bases from V and 4 bases from J, leaving 12 bases between.

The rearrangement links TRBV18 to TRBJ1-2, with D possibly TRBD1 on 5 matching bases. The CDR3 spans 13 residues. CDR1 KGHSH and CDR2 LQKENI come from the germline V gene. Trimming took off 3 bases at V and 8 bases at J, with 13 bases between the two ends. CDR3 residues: CASSPDTPEGYTF. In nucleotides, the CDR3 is TGTGCCAGCTCACCGGACACGCCGGAAGGCTACACCTTC.

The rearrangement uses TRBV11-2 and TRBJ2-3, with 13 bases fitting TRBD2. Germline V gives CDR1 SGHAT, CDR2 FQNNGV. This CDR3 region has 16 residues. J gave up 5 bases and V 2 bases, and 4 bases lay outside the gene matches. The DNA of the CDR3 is TGTGCCAGCAGCTTATGGGGGACTAGCGGGGAAGATACGCAGTATTTT. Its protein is CASSLWGTSGEDTQYF.

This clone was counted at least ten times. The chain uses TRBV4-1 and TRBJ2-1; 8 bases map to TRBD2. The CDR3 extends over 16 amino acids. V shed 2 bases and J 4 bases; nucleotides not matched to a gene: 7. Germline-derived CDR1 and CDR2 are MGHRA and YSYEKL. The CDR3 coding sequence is TGCGCCAGCAGCCAATCCTTAGCGGGATCATACAATGAGCAGTTCTTC. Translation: CASSQSLAGSYNEQFF.

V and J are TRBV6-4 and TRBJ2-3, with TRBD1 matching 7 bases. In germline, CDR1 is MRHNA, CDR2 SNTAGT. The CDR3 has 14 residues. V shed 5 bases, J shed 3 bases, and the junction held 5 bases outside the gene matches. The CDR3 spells CASSPTGETDTQYF. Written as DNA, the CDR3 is TGTGCCAGCAGTCCCACAGGGGAGACAGATACGCAGTATTTT.

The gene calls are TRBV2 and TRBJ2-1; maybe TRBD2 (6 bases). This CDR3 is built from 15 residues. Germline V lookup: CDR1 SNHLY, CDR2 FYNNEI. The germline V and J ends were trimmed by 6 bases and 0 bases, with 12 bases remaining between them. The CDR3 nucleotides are TGTGCCAGCAGATCCCTAGCGAGCTCCTACAATGAGCAGTTCTTC. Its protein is CASRSLASSYNEQFF.

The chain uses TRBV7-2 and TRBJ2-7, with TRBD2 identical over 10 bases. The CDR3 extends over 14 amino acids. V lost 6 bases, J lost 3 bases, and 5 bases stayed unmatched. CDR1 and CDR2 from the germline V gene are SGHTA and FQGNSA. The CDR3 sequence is CASRRAGGSYEQYF. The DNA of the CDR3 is TGTGCCAGCAGAAGAGCGGGAGGGAGCTACGAGCAGTACTTC.

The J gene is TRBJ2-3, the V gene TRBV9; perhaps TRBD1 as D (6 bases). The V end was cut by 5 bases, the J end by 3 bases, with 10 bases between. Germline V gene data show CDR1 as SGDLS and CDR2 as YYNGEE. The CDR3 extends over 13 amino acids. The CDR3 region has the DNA TGTGCCAGCAGTCGAGACAGGACAGATACGCAGTATTTT. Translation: CASSRDRTDTQYF.

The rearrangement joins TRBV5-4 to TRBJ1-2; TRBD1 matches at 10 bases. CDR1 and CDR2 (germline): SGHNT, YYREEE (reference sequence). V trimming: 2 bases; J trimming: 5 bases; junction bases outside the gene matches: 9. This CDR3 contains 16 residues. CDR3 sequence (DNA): TGTGCCAGCAGCTTTGTGTTAGGGACAGGGGAATATGGCTACACCTTC. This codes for CASSFVLGTGEYGYTF.

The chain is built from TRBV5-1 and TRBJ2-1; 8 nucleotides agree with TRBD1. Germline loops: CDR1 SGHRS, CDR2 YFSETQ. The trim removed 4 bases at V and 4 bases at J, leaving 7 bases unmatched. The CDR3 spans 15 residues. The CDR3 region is CASSLAGQAYNEQFF. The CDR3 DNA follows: TGCGCCAGCAGCCTGGCGGGACAGGCTTACAATGAGCAGTTCTTC. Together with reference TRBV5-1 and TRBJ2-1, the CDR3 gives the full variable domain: KAGVTQTPRYLIKTRGQQVTLSCSPISGHRSVSWYQQTPGQGLQFLFEYFSETQRNKGNFPGRFSGRQFSNSRSEMNVSTLELGDSALYLCASSLAGQAYNEQFFGPGTRLTVL.

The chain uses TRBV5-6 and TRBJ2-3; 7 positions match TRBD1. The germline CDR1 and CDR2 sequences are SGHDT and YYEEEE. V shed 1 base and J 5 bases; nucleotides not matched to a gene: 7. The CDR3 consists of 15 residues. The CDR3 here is CASSLIEGAGDTQYF. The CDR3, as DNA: TGTGCCAGCAGCTTGATTGAGGGGGCGGGAGATACGCAGTATTTT.

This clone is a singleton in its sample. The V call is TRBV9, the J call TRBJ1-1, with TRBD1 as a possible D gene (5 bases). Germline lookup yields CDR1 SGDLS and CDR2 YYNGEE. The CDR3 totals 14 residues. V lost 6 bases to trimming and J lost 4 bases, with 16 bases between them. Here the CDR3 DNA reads TGTGCCAGCACCCCGCGTGACAGCCGCACTGAAGCTTTCTTT. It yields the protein CASTPRDSRTEAFF.

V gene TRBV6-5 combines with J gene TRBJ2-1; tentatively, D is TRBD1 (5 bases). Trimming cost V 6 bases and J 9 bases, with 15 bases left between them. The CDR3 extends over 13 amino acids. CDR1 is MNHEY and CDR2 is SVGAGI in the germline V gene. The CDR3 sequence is CASRTQGFSEQFF. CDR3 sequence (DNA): TGTGCCAGCAGGACGCAGGGTTTTAGTGAGCAGTTCTTC.

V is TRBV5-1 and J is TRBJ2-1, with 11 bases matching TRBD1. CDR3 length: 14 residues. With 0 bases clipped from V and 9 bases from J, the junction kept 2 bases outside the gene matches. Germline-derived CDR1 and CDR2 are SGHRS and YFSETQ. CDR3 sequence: CASSLGTGGIEQFF. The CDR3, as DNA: TGCGCCAGCAGCTTGGGGACAGGGGGCATTGAGCAGTTCTTC.

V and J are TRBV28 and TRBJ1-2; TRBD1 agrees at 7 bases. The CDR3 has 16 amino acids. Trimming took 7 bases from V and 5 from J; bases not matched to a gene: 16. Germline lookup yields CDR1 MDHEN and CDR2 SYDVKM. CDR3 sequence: CASNQWLQGRAYGYTF. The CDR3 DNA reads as TGTGCCAGCAACCAATGGCTACAGGGGAGAGCTTATGGCTACACCTTC.

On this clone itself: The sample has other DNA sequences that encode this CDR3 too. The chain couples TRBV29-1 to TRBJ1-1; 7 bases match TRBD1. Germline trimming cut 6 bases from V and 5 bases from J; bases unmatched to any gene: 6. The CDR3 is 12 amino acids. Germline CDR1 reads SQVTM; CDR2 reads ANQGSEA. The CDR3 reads CSVRTGGTEAFF. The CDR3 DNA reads TGCAGCGTGAGGACAGGAGGGACTGAAGCTTTCTTT.

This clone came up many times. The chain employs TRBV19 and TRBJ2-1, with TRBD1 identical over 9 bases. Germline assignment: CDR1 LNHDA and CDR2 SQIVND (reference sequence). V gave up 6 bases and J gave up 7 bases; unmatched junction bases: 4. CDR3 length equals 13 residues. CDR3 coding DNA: TGTGCCAGTAGGGACAGGGGAGGAAATGAGCAGTTCTTC. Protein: CASRDRGGNEQFF.

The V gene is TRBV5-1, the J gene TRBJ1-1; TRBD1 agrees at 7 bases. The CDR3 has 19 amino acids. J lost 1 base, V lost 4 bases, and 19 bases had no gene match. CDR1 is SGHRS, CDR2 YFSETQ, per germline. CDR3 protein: CASSSILPDRPSPNTEAFF. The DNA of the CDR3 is TGCGCCAGCAGCAGCATCCTGCCGGACAGGCCCTCCCCGAACACTGAAGCTTTCTTT.

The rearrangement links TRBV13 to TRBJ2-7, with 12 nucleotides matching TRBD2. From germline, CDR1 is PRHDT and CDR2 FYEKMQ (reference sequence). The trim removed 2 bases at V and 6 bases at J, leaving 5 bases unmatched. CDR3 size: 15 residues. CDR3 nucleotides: TGTGCCAGCAGCTTAAATCTAGCGGGAGGGCCCGAGCAGTACTTC. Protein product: CASSLNLAGGPEQYF.

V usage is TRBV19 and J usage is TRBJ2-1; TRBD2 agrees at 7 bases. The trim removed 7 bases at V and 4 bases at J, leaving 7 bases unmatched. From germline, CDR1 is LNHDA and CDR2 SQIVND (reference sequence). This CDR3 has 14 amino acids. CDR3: CASTLAGEYNEQFF. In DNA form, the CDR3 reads TGTGCCAGTACCCTTGCGGGAGAGTACAATGAGCAGTTCTTC.

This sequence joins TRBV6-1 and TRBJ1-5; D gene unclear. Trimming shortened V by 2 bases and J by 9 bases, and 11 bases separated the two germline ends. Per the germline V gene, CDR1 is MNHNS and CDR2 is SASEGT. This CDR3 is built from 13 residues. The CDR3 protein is CASSERGWGPQHF. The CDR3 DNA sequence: TGTGCCAGCAGTGAACGGGGTTGGGGGCCCCAGCATTTT.

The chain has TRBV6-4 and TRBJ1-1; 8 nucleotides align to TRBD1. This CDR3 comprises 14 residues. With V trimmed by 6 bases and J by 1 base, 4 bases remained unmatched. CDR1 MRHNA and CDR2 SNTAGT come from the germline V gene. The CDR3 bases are TGTGCCAGCAGGGGGGGGACAGGGAACACTGAAGCTTTCTTT. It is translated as CASRGGTGNTEAFF.

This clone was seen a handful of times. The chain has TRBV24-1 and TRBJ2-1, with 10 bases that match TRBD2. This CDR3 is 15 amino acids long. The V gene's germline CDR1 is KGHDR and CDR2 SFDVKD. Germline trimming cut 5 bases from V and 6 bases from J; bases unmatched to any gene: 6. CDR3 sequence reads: CATSGSGGLSNEQFF. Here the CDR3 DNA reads TGTGCCACCAGTGGTAGCGGGGGGCTTTCCAATGAGCAGTTCTTC.

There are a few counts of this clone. CDR3 nucleotides: TGTGCCAGCAGCTCCAAACGGACAGTTGACACCATATATTTT. This gives the protein CASSSKRTVDTIYF. The chain recombines TRBV7-8 with TRBJ1-3; a possible D gene is TRBD1 (6 bases). Germline CDR1 and CDR2: SGHVS and FQNEAQ. V shed 4 bases and J shed 8 bases, with 15 bases lying between them. The length of the CDR3 is 14 residues.

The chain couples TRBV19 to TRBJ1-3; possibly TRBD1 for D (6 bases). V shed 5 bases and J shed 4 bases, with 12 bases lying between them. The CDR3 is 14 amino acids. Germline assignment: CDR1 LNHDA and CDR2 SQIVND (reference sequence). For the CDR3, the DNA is TGTGCCAGTAGTTCCGAGAGGGGGGGAAACACCATATATTTT. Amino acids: CASSSERGGNTIYF. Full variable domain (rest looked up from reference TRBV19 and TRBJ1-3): DGGITQSPKYLFRKEGQNVTLSCEQNLNHDAMYWYRQDPGQGLRLIYYSQIVNDFQKGDIAEGYSVSREKKESFPLTVTSAQKNPTAFYLCASSSERGGNTIYFGEGSWLTVV.